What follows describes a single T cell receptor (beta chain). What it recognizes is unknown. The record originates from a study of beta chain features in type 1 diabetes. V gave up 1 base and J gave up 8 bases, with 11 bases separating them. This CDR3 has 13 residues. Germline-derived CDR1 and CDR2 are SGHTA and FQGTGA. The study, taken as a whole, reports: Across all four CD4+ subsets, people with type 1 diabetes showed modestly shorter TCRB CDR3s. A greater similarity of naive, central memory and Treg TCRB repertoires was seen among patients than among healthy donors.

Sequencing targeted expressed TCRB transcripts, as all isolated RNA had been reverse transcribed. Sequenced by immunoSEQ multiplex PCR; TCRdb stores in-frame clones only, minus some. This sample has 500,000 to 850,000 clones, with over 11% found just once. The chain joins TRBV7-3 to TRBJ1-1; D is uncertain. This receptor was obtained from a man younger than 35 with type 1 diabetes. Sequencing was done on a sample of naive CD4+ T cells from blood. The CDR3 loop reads CASSLRNSEEAFF. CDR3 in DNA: TGTGCCAGCAGCTTAAGAAATTCGGAGGAAGCTTTCTTT.